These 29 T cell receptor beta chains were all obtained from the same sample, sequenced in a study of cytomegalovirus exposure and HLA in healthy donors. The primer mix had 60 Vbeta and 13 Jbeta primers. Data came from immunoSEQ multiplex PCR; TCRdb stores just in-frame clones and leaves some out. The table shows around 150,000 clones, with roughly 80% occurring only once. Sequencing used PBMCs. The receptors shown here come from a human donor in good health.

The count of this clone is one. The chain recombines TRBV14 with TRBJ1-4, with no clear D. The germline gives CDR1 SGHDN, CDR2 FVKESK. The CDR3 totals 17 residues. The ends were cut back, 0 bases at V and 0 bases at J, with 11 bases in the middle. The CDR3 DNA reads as TGTGCCAGCAGCCAAGATTTAATAGGAGCAACTAATGAAAAACTGTTTTTT. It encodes CASSQDLIGATNEKLFF. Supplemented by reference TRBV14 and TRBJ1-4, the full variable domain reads EAGVTQFPSHSVIEKGQTVTLRCDPISGHDNLYWYRRVMGKEIKFLLHFVKESKQDESGMPNNRFLAERTGGTYSTLKVQPAELEDSGVYFCASSQDLIGATNEKLFFGSGTQLSVL.

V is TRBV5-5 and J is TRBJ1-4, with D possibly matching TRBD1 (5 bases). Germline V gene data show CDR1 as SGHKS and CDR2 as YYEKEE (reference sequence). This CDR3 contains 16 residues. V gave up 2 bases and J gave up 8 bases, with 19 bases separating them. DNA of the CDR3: TGTGCCAGCAGCTTCGCCGGGACTCCGAAGGGCGAAAAACTGTTTTTT. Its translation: CASSFAGTPKGEKLFF.

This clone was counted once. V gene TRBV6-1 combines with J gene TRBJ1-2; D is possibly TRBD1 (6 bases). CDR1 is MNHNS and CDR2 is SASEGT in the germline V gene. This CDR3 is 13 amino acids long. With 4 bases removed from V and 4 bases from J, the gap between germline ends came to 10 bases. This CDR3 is CASSGSGVYGYTF. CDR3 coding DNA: TGTGCCAGCAGTGGATCAGGGGTCTATGGCTACACCTTC.

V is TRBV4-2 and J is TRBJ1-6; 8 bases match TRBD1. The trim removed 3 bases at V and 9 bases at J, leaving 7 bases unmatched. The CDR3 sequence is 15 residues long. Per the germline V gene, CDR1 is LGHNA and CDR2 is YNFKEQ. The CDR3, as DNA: TGTGCCAGCAGCCAGTCCGGACAGGGAAGTTCACCCCTCCACTTT. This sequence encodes CASSQSGQGSSPLHF.

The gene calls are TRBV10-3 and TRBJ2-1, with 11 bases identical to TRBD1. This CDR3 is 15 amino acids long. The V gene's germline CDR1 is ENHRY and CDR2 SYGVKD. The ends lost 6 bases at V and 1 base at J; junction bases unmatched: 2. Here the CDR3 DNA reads TGTGCCATCAGGGACAGGGGGCAGTCCTACAATGAGCAGTTCTTC. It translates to CAIRDRGQSYNEQFF.

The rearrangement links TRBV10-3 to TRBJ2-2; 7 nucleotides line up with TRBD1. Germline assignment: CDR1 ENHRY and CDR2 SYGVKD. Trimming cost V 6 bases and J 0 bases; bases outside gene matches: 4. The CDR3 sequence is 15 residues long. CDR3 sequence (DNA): TGTGCCATCAGCCAGACAGGGCCGAACACCGGGGAGCTGTTTTTT. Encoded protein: CAISQTGPNTGELFF.

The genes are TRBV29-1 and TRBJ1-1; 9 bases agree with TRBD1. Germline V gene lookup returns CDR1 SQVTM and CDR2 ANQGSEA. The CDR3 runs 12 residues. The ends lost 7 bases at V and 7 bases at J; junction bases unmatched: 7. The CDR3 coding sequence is TGCAGCGGCGGACAGGGGAGCGGTGAAGCTTTCTTT. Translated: CSGGQGSGEAFF.

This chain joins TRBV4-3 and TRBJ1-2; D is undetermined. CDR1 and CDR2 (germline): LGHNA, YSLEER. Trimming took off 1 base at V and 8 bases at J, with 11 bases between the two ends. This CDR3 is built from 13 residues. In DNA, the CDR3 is TGCGCCAGCAGCCAAGCCGACAAACCCGGCTACACCTTC. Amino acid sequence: CASSQADKPGYTF.

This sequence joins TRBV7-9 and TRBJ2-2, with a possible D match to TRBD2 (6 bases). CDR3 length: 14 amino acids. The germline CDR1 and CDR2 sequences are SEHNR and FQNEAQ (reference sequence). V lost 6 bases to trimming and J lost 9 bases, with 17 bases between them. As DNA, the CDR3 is TGTGCCAGCAGGTCGCATCGGGAGACGAGGGAGCTGTTTTTT. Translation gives CASRSHRETRELFF.

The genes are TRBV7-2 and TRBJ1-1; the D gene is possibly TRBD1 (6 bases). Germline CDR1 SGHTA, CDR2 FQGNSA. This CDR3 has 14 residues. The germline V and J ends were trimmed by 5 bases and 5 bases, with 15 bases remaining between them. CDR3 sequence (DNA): TGTGCCAGCAGCAGCCTACAGGGATGGACTGAAGCTTTCTTT. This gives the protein CASSSLQGWTEAFF.

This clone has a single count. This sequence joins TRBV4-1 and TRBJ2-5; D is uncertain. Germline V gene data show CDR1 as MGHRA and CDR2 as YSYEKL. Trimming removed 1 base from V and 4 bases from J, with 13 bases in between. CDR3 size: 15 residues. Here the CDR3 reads CASSQVGPVAETQYF. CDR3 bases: TGCGCCAGCAGCCAAGTCGGTCCCGTCGCAGAGACCCAGTACTTC.

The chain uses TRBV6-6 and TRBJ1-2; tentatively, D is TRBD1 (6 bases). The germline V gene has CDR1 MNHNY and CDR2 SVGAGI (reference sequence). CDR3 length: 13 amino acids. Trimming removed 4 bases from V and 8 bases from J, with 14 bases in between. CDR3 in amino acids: CASSSTGFRGYTF. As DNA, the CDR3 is TGTGCCAGCAGTTCGACAGGCTTCCGGGGCTACACCTTC.

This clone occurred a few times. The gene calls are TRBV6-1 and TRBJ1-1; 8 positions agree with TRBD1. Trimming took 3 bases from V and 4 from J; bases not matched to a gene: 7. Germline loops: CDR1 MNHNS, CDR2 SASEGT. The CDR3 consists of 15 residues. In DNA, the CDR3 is TGTGCCAGCAGTGACAGAACAGGGGGTTTCACTGAAGCTTTCTTT. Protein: CASSDRTGGFTEAFF.

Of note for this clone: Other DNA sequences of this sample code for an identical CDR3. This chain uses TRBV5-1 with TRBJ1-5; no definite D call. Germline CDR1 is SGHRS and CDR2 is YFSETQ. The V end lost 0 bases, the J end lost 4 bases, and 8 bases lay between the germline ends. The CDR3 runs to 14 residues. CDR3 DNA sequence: TGCGCCAGCAGCTTGGAAGGCGGAAATCAGCCCCAGCATTTT. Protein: CASSLEGGNQPQHF.

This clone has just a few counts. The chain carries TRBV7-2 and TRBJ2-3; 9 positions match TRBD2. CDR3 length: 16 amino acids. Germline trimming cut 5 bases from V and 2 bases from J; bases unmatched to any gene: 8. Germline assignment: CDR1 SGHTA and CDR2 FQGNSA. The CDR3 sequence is CASSVTLAGATDTQYF. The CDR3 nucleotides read TGTGCCAGCAGCGTCACTTTAGCGGGGGCCACAGATACGCAGTATTTT.

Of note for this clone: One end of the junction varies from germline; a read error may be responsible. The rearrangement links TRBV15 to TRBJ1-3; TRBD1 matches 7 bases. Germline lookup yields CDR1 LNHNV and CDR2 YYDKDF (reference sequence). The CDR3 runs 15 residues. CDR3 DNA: TGTGCCACCAGCCGAGACAGGGCCTCTGGAAACACCATATATTTT. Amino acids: CATSRDRASGNTIYF. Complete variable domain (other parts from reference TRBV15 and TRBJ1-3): DAMVIQNPRYQVTQFGKPVTLSCSQTLNHNVMYWYQQKSSQAPKLLFHYYDKDFNNEADTPDNFQSRRPNTSFCFLDIRSPGLGDTAMYLCATSRDRASGNTIYFGEGSWLTVV.

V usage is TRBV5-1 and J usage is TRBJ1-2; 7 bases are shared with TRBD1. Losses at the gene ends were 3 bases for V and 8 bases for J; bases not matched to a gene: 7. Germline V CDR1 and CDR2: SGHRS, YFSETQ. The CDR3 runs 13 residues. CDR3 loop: CASSSGTAKGYTF. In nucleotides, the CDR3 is TGCGCCAGCAGCTCCGGGACAGCGAAAGGCTACACCTTC. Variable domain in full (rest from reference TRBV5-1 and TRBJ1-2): KAGVTQTPRYLIKTRGQQVTLSCSPISGHRSVSWYQQTPGQGLQFLFEYFSETQRNKGNFPGRFSGRQFSNSRSEMNVSTLELGDSALYLCASSSGTAKGYTFGSGTRLTVV.

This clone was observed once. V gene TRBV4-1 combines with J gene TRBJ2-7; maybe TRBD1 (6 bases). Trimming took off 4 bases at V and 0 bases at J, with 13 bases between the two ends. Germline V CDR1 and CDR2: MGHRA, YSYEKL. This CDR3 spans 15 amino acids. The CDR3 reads CASSPTDSPSYEQYF. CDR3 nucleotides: TGCGCCAGCAGCCCGACGGACAGCCCCTCCTACGAGCAGTACTTC.

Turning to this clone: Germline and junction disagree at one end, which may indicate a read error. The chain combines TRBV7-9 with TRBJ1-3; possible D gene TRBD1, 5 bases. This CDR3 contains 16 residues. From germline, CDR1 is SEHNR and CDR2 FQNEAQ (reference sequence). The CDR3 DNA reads TGTTCCAGCAGCTTATCTGGCAGGGCTGGAGGAAACACCATATATTTT. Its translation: CSSSLSGRAGGNTIYF.

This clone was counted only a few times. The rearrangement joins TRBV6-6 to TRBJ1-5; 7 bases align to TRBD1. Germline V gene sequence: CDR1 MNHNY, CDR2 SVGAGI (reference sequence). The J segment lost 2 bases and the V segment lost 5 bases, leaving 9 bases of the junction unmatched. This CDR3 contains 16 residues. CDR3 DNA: TGTGCCAGCAGTCGACAGGGAGAAAGGGGCAATCAGCCCCAGCATTTT. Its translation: CASSRQGERGNQPQHF.

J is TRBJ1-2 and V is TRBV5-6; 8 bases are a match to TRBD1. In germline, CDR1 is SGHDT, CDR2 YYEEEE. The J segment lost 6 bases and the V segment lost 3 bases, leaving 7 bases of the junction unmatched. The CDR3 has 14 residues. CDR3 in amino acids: CASSSLDRVNGYTF. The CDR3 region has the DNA TGTGCCAGCAGCTCCTTGGACAGGGTGAATGGCTACACCTTC.

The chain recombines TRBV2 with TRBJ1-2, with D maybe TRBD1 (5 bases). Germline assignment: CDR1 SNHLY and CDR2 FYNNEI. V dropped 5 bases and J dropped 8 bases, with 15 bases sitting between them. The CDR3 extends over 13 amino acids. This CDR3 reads CASSSRTIKGYTF. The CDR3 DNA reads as TGTGCCAGCAGTTCCCGGACAATTAAGGGCTACACCTTC.

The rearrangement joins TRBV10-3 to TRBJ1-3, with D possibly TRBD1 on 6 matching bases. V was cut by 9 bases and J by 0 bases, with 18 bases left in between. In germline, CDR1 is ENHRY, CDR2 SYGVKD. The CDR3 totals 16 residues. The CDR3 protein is CAMHRDTSSSGNTIYF. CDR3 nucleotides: TGTGCCATGCACCGGGACACCTCCTCCTCTGGAAACACCATATATTTT.

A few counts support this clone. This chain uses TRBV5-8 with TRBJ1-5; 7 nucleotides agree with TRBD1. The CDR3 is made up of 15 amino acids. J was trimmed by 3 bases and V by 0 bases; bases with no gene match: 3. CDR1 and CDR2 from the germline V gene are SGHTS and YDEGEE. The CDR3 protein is CASSLGTGSNQPQHF. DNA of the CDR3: TGTGCCAGCAGCTTGGGGACAGGTTCCAATCAGCCCCAGCATTTT.

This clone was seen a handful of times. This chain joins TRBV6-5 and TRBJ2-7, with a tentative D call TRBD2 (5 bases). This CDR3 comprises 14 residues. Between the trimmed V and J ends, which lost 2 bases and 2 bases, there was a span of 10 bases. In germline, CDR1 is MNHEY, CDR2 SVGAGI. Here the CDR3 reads CASSYKGAAYEQYF. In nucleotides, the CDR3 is TGTGCCAGCAGTTACAAGGGAGCAGCCTACGAGCAGTACTTC.

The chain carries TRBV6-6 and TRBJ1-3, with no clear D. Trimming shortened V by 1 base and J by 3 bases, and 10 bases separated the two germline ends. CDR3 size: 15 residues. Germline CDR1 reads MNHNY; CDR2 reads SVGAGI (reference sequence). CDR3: CASSYWVGSGNTIYF. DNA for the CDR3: TGTGCCAGCAGTTACTGGGTGGGGAGTGGAAACACCATATATTTT.

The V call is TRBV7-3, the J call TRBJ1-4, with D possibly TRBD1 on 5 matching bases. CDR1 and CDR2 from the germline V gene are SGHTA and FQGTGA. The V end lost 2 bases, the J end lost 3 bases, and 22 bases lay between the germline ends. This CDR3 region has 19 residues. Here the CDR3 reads CASSLGCRVVLPPNEKLFF. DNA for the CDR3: TGTGCCAGCAGCTTAGGGTGCAGGGTTGTTTTGCCGCCTAATGAAAAACTGTTTTTT.

In DNA form, the CDR3 reads TGTGCCAGCAGTGGGCCCCAGGGGGGCGCGAGTCCCGGGGAGCTGTTTTTT. It specifies CASSGPQGGASPGELFF. The V call is TRBV6-1, the J call TRBJ2-2; D might be TRBD1 (7 bases). The ends were cut back, 4 bases at V and 6 bases at J, with 21 bases in the middle. The CDR3 has 17 residues. Germline V gives CDR1 MNHNS, CDR2 SASEGT.

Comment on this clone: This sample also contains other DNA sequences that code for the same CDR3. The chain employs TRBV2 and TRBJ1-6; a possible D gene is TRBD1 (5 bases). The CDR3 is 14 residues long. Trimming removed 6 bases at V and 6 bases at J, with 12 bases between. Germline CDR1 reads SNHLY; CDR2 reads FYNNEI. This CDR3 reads CASRAGRTNSPLHF. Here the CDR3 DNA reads TGTGCCAGCAGAGCGGGGCGGACTAATTCACCCCTCCACTTT.